The rows below give T cell receptor beta chains drawn from one sample of a study of cytomegalovirus exposure and HLA in healthy donors. Method: immunoSEQ multiplex PCR; TCRdb's copy keeps in-frame clones and lacks some. The sample consists of 77,000 or so clones, around 79% of them appearing once. Sequencing was carried out using PBMCs. The receptor set was obtained from a man aged 40-49 years in good health and CMV-seronegative. The CDR3 runs from the conserved cysteine through the conserved F or W. A D gene is named only where the DNA matches it firmly. Not every row has a clone size; where given, it reads once, few, many or a size class.

D gene,V gene,clone size,J gene,CDR3 DNA,CDR3 protein
.,TRBV28,.,TRBJ2-2,TGTGCCAGCAGTTCACGACGGGCGAACACCGGGGAGCTGTTTTTT,CASSSRRANTGELFF
TRBD2,TRBV9,.,TRBJ2-3,TGTGCCAGCAGCGGTCTAGCGGGAGGGAGAACAGATACGCAGTATTTT,CASSGLAGGRTDTQYF
TRBD2,TRBV4-2,.,TRBJ2-1,TGTGCCAGCAGCCCTAATCTAGCGGGTTACAATGAGCAGTTCTTC,CASSPNLAGYNEQFF
TRBD2,TRBV5-1,.,TRBJ2-2,TGCGCCAGCAGCTTGAGAGGACTAGCGGGGGGGACGGGCACCGGGGAGCTGTTTTTT,CASSLRGLAGGTGTGELFF
TRBD1,TRBV19,.,TRBJ2-6,TGTGCCAGTAGTACCGACAGGGCCTCTGGGGCCAACGTCCTGACTTTC,CASSTDRASGANVLTF
TRBD2,TRBV9,.,TRBJ2-2,TGTGCCAGCAGCGCAGGGACTAGCTGGGCCGGGGAGCTGTTTTTT,CASSAGTSWAGELFF
TRBD1,TRBV2,once,TRBJ2-4,TGTGCCAGCAGTGAAGCGCAGGGGGCGCCCAAAAACATTCAGTACTTC,CASSEAQGAPKNIQYF
TRBD1,TRBV2,.,TRBJ2-5,TGTGCCAGCAATGGACAGGGGGCAGGAGAGACCCAGTACTTC,CASNGQGAGETQYF
.,TRBV2,.,TRBJ1-4,TGTGCCAGCAGGACGATGGGGGGAACTAATGAAAAACTGTTTTTT,CASRTMGGTNEKLFF
.,TRBV6-5,.,TRBJ1-4,TGTGCCAGCAGGGAAGGGGTAACTAATGAAAAACTGTTTTTT,CASREGVTNEKLFF
.,TRBV4-1,.,TRBJ2-1,TGCGCCAGCAGCCAAGAGGGCAGGGGAATGCGTGAGCAGTTCTTC,CASSQEGRGMREQFF
.,TRBV6-1,.,TRBJ1-3,TGTGCCAGCAGTGAAGCGCGGGGAAGGAACACCATATATTTT,CASSEARGRNTIYF
.,TRBV9,.,TRBJ2-2,TGTGCCAGCAGCCAAGACAATCCTCCCGGGGAGCTGTTTTTT,CASSQDNPPGELFF
TRBD2,TRBV4-2,.,TRBJ2-4,TGTGCCAGCAGCCAAATAGCGGGAGTTGCCAAAAACATTCAGTACTTC,CASSQIAGVAKNIQYF
TRBD2,TRBV27,.,TRBJ2-2,TGTGCCAGCAGTTTAGGACTAGCGAACGGGGAGCTGTTTTTT,CASSLGLANGELFF
.,TRBV11-2,.,TRBJ2-6,TGTGCCAGCAGCTTCCTGGGGGGAGCAAGGTCTGGGGCCAACGTCCTGACTTTC,CASSFLGGARSGANVLTF
TRBD1,TRBV29-1,.,TRBJ2-1,TGCAGCGTGGGGGACAGGGGAGGGTTCGATGAGCAGTTCTTC,CSVGDRGGFDEQFF
TRBD1,TRBV27,.,TRBJ2-7,TGTGCCAGCAGTGGGTGGACAGGGGTGGGTTACGAGCAGTACTTC,CASSGWTGVGYEQYF
.,TRBV5-1,.,TRBJ2-3,TGCGCCAGCAGCTTGGTTGGCTTGCCGTTTGGAGATACGCAGTATTTT,CASSLVGLPFGDTQYF
.,TRBV19,once,TRBJ2-4,TGTGCCAGTATCAATCCGGGGGACAAAAACATTCAGTACTTC,CASINPGDKNIQYF
TRBD2,TRBV19,.,TRBJ2-3,TGTGCCAGTAGTATATTACAGCTGGGACTAGCGGGAGCCGGTACGCAGTATTTT,CASSILQLGLAGAGTQYF
TRBD1,TRBV19,.,TRBJ1-3,TGTGCCAGTAGACCAGACAGGGGGAGTGGAAACACCATATATTTT,CASRPDRGSGNTIYF
.,TRBV6-5,.,TRBJ2-7,TGTGCCAGCAGGGGACAGCGGAGGGGATCCTACGAGCAGTACTTC,CASRGQRRGSYEQYF
.,TRBV5-4,.,TRBJ2-1,TGTGCCAGCAGCTTGGCGACGGGAGCCGGGGACAATGAGCAGTTCTTC,CASSLATGAGDNEQFF
.,TRBV10-2,.,TRBJ2-7,TGCGCCAGCAGTGAAACGCGGGATCCCAACGAGCAGTACTTC,CASSETRDPNEQYF
.,TRBV29-1,once,TRBJ2-2,TGCAGCCCCGTCAGGGCGAACACCGGGGAGCTGTTTTTT,CSPVRANTGELFF
.,TRBV5-4,.,TRBJ1-1,TGTGCCAGCAGCTTGGAACAGTTGAACACTGAAGCTTTCTTT,CASSLEQLNTEAFF
.,TRBV28,once,TRBJ1-1,TGTGCCAGCAGTCCAACAGGGTACTACACTGAAGCTTTCTTT,CASSPTGYYTEAFF
.,TRBV1,.,TRBJ1-5,TGCACCAGCACTAAGGGACAGGCCTCGGGGCCCCAGCATTTT,CTSTKGQASGPQHF
.,TRBV7-2,.,TRBJ2-7,TGTGCCAGCAGCAACGGGGCGGACTACTACGAGCAGTACTTC,CASSNGADYYEQYF
TRBD1,TRBV7-2,.,TRBJ2-1,TGTGCCAGCTCTCAGGGGGCCCCATTAGATGAGCAGTTCTTC,CASSQGAPLDEQFF
TRBD1,TRBV18,.,TRBJ2-1,TGTGCCAGCTCACCCGGACAGGGGTTTGAGCAGTTCTTC,CASSPGQGFEQFF
TRBD2,TRBV7-2,.,TRBJ2-5,TGTGCCAGCAGCCCCGCTAGCGGGGAGACCCAGTACTTC,CASSPASGETQYF
TRBD1,TRBV14,.,TRBJ1-3,TGTGCCAGCAGCCAAGAAGACCCCAGGACAGGGGACATCTCTGGAAACACCATATATTTT,CASSQEDPRTGDISGNTIYF
.,TRBV7-9,.,TRBJ1-1,TGTGCCAGCAGCTTAGGAGTGGGCATCAGGAACACTGAAGCTTTCTTT,CASSLGVGIRNTEAFF
.,TRBV7-2,.,TRBJ1-5,TGTGCCAGCAGCTTACTACAGGGTAATCAGCCCCAGCATTTT,CASSLLQGNQPQHF
TRBD1,TRBV27,.,TRBJ2-1,TGTGCCAGCAGTCAGGGGGCCCTAACAACTTACAATGAGCAGTTCTTC,CASSQGALTTYNEQFF
.,TRBV19,.,TRBJ1-1,TGTGCCAGTAGTATAGGGCAGGTTGGTAACACTGAAGCTTTCTTT,CASSIGQVGNTEAFF
.,TRBV10-3,.,TRBJ2-5,TGTGCCATCAGTCTGGCCCTCCAAGAGACCCAGTACTTC,CAISLALQETQYF
.,TRBV18,.,TRBJ2-7,TGTGCCAGCTCACCAACGGGGTCCTACGAGCAGTACTTC,CASSPTGSYEQYF
.,TRBV2,.,TRBJ1-1,TGTGCCAGCAGTGACGATCTGACAGTGAACACTGAAGCTTTCTTT,CASSDDLTVNTEAFF
TRBD1,TRBV19,.,TRBJ1-2,TGTGCCAGTAGTATAGATAGGGGGCATAACTATGGCTACACCTTC,CASSIDRGHNYGYTF
TRBD1,TRBV11-3,.,TRBJ2-1,TGTGCCAGCAGCAAAACGACAGGGGGCATATTTAATGAGCAGTTCTTC,CASSKTTGGIFNEQFF
TRBD1,TRBV28,.,TRBJ1-1,TGTGCCAGCAGTTGGGCGGGACAGGACGGGAACACTGAAGCTTTCTTT,CASSWAGQDGNTEAFF
.,TRBV6-1,once,TRBJ2-7,TGTGCCAGCAGTGAAGCTCTCCTAGCCTACGAGCAGTACTTC,CASSEALLAYEQYF
TRBD2,TRBV4-1,.,TRBJ2-7,TGCGCCAGCAGCCAAGGCGGCCAGCGGGACTACGAGCAGTACTTC,CASSQGGQRDYEQYF
.,TRBV19,.,TRBJ2-1,TGTGCCAGTAGTGAGGGGGGACAGTACAATGAGCAGTTCTTC,CASSEGGQYNEQFF
TRBD1,TRBV10-3,few,TRBJ1-2,TGTGCCATCAGGGGACAGCAAACTAACTATGGCTACACCTTC,CAIRGQQTNYGYTF
TRBD2,TRBV6-1,few,TRBJ2-3,TGTGCCAGCAGTGAACTGGGAGGGACAGATACGCAGTATTTT,CASSELGGTDTQYF
.,TRBV7-9,once,TRBJ1-2,TGTGCCAGCAGCTTAGTAGAGTTTTACTATGGCTACACCTTC,CASSLVEFYYGYTF
.,TRBV27,.,TRBJ2-7,TGTGCCAGCGGAAGCCGGAGGGACAGTAGCTACGAGCAGTACTTC,CASGSRRDSSYEQYF
.,TRBV7-3,.,TRBJ2-1,TGTGCCAGCAGCTTAGGGCAGGGTAATGAGCAGTTCTTC,CASSLGQGNEQFF
.,TRBV7-3,.,TRBJ2-1,TGTGCCAGCAGCTCCATTCTGAGCTCCTACAATGAGCAGTTCTTC,CASSSILSSYNEQFF
.,TRBV7-6,.,TRBJ1-2,TGTGCCAGCAGCCCGACGGACAGTGCTAACTATGGCTACACCTTC,CASSPTDSANYGYTF
TRBD1,TRBV9,.,TRBJ2-3,TGTGCCAGCAGCGAGGGACAGGGGTTGTCCACAGATACGCAGTATTTT,CASSEGQGLSTDTQYF
TRBD2,TRBV7-2,.,TRBJ2-2,TGTGCCAGCAGCTTAGCGTTTAGCGGGACCGGGGAGCTGTTTTTT,CASSLAFSGTGELFF
TRBD2,TRBV18,.,TRBJ2-1,TGTGCCAGCTCACTTCCGGGACTAGCGGGAGTTTCCGGCCAGTTCTTC,CASSLPGLAGVSGQFF
TRBD2,TRBV27,.,TRBJ2-3,TGTGCCAGCAGTCCCGACGACCAGCGGGAGGCCCCAGATACGCAGTATTTT,CASSPDDQREAPDTQYF
.,TRBV7-9,few,TRBJ1-4,TGTGCCAGCAGCTTGAAGAACTACAGGAATGAAAAACTGTTTTTT,CASSLKNYRNEKLFF
TRBD1,TRBV28,.,TRBJ1-2,TGTGCCAGCAGTTCCGGGACAGACTATGGCTACACCTTC,CASSSGTDYGYTF